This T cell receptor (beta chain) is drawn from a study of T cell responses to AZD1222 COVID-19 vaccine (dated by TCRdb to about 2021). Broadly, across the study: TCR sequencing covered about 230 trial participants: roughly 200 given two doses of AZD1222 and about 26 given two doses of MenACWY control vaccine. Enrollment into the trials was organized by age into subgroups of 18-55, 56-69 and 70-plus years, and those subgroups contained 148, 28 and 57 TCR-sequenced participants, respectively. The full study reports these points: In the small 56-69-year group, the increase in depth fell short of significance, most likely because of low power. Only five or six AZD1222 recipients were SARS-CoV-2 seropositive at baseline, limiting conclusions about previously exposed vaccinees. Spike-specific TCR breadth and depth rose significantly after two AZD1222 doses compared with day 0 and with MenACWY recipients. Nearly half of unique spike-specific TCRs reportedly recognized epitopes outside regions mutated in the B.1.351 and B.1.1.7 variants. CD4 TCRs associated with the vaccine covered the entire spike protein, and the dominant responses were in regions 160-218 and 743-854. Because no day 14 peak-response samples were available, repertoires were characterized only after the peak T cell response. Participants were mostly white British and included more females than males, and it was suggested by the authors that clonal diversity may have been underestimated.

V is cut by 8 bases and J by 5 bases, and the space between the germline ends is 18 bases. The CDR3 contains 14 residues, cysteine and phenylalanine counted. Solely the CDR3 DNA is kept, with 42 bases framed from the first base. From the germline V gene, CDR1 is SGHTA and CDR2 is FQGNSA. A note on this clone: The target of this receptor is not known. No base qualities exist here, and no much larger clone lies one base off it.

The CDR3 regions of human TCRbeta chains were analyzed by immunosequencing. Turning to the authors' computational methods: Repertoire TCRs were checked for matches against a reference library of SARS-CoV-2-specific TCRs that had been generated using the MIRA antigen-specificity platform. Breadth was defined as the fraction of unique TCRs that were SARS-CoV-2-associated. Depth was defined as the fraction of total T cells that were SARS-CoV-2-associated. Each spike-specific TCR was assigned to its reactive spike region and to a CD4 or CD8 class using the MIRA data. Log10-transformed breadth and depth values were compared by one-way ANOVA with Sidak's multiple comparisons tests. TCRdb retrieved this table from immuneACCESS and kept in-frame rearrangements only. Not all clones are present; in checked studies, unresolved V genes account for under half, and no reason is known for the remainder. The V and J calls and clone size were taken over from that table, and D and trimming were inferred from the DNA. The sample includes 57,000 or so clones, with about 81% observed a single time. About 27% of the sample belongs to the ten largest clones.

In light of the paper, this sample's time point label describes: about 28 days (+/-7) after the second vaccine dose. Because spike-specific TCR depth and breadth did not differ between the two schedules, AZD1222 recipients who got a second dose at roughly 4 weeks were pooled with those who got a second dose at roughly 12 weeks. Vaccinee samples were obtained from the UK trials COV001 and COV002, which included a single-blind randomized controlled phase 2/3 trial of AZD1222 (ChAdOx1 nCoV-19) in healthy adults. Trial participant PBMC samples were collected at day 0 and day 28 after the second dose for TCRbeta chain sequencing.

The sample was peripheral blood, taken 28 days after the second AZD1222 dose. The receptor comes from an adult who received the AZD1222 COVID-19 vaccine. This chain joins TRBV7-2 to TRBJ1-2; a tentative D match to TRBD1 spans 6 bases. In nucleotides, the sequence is TGTGCCAGCGAGCGGGGGCTGCCGGGGTATGGCTACACCTTC. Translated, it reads CASERGLPGYGYTF.